The T cell receptor beta chain under discussion was sequenced for a study of T cell clones after liver transplantation (dated 2019 in TCRdb). Background for the entire study: The samples were obtained from ITN030ST, a randomized trial that attempted immunosuppression withdrawal within 2 years after liver transplantation. Donor-reactive T cell clones were identified using TCRbeta sequencing after a pre-transplant mixed lymphocyte reaction and were then followed in post-transplant blood. Third party-reactive TCRbeta sequences from pre-transplant MLRs were also identified as an antigen-independent comparator for donor-reactive sequences. Three of the eight recipients were HCV-positive; the others were transplanted for non-autoimmune, non-viral indications. No induction therapy was given to the subjects, and standard immunosuppression was administered until randomization at 12-24 months post-transplant. To count as tolerant, a recipient had to stay completely off immunosuppression for at least one year without liver enzymes climbing beyond twice the upper limit of normal. Blood samples were collected pre-transplant, then pre-randomization ahead of withdrawal, and finally post-randomization once withdrawal had either been completed or failed. A cohort of 8 liver transplant recipients was studied, of whom 3 were classified as tolerant and 5 as non-tolerant. The paper as a whole reports these results and caveats: When repertoire turnover was taken into account, detection of donor-reactive sequences was significantly reduced in 7 of 8 subjects for CD4 and in 8 of 8 subjects for CD8. Because no allograft tissue specimens were available, donor-reactive T cells may have migrated into the graft instead of being deleted. A greater decline was seen for donor-reactive sequences than for third party-reactive sequences, suggesting partial antigen-specific deletion unrelated to withdrawal success. Low numbers of available donor cells limited the measurable donor-reactive repertoire in a couple of subjects. In most of the 8 subjects, circulating donor-reactive CD4 TCRbeta sequences decreased significantly after transplant, regardless of tolerance or HCV status. Because of small, heterogeneous patient numbers and non-standardized post-transplant time points, the conclusions were only preliminary.

Comments on this clone: Which antigen it targets is not known. The sample holds no much larger clone one base away, and base qualities are not on file.

High-throughput TCRbeta CDR3 sequencing of frozen genomic DNA was performed by immunoSEQ, including PCR amplification, mapping, bias correction and internal controls. As for the authors' bioinformatics: Productive rearrangements were retained, and unique TCRbeta sequences were defined by the CDR3 nucleotide sequence together with the V and J gene. For a sequence to be called donor-reactive, it needed a frequency of at least 0.01% and at least 5-fold expansion in CFSE-low cells compared with unstimulated pre-transplant cells. To ensure at least 90% detection power, minimum frequency thresholds were set for each subject based on that subject's lowest-template unstimulated sample. Repertoire turnover was measured by Jensen-Shannon divergence between the top 1000 TCRbeta sequences post- and pre-transplant. Changes in detection of donor-reactive sequences were assessed with two-sided Fisher's exact tests. TCRdb stores this immuneACCESS table with in-frame sequences only. Part of the clones is absent; in the studies checked, under half of the shortfall reflects unresolved V genes, and no reason is known for the rest. V, J and clone size derive from that table, while D and trimming were established from the DNA sequence. Here the sample has some 61,000 clones; around 70% occur a single time. The top ten clonotypes cover about 9.7% of the sample.

Unstimulated PBMCs, after thawing, were stained for CD3, CD4 and CD8 and then FACS-sorted into CD3+CD4+ and CD3+CD8+ populations. Each of the 8 studied subjects was randomized to immunosuppression withdrawal. The Qiagen DNeasy Blood and Tissue Kit was used to isolate genomic DNA. Trimming removed 2 bases from V and 4 bases from J, leaving 12 bases between the germline ends. CDR3 length: 15 amino acids, cysteine to phenylalanine. Solely the CDR3 DNA is kept, with 45 bases framed from the first base. Looking up the germline V gene yields CDR1 MDHEN and CDR2 SYDVKM. The clonotype originates from a human patient who received a liver transplant. Donor T cells from the graft may be present among the T cells after a transplant. The chain is encoded by TRBV28 joined to TRBJ1-5; the D segment could be TRBD1, given 6 matching bases. Sequenced here: CD4+ T cells from blood, sampled at the 22-month timepoint. The bases are TGTGCCAGCAGTTTAGGGGGGGGCATGAATCAGCCCCAGCATTTT. It specifies CASSLGGGMNQPQHF.